This section outlines one T cell receptor (beta chain) sequence together with its context. Its antigen remains unidentified. Base qualities are missing; no much larger clone stands one base away. The entry originates in a study of T-cell memory formation after mild COVID-19 listed by TCRdb under 2021. At the level of the whole study: Most TCR sequence clusters were specific to one of the two donors. In two donors, T-cell clones that expanded and contracted after mild COVID-19 were followed by sequencing TCRalpha and TCRbeta repertoires longitudinally. Two young, previously healthy adult volunteers made up the cohort, one male and one female.

Ficoll-Paque density gradient centrifugation was used to isolate PBMCs. V loses 0 bases, J loses 4 bases, and the germline ends lie 10 bases apart. The CDR1 and CDR2 encoded by the germline V gene (reference sequence) are LGHDT and YNNKEL. Reading from cysteine to phenylalanine, the CDR3 counts 14 amino acids. CDR3 DNA is the only sequence kept; it has 42 bases, read in frame from the first base. Results and caveats for the whole study, not just this receptor: The study included only two mild cases, and larger cohorts that include severe cases with pre-infection samples were judged to be necessary. Clones that contracted from day 15 to 85 showed balanced CD4/CD8 phenotypes, whereas a second wave of clones that expanded from day 15 to 37 leaned towards CD4+. SARS-CoV-2 specificity of the second-wave clones peaking on day 37 was not confirmed. Contracting CD4+ clones were located mainly in the CM and EM memory subsets, whereas CD8+ clones were found to be enriched in EMRA. Some responding clones were detected in pre-infection memory, which suggested that pre-existing cross-reactive memory T cells had joined the SARS-CoV-2 response.

Sequencing took place on an Illumina NovaSeq 6000. TCRalpha and TCRbeta cDNA libraries were built by 5'RACE with constant-segment primers, adding sample barcodes and unique molecular identifiers. Trizol reagent was used to extract RNA from every sample. Library amplification was performed in two PCR steps, and a second sample barcode and Illumina TruSeq adapters were introduced in the second step. Libraries were sequenced on an Illumina NovaSeq with 2 x 150 bp paired-end reads. Per the authors' processing: With migec v1.2.7, reads were demultiplexed and then collapsed into UMI-guided consensus sequences. Using mixcr v2.1.11, UMI consensuses were aligned to TRA and TRB V and J templates and then assembled into clonotypes. A clonotype was counted as expanded or contracted only when both edgeR and NoisET called the clonotype significant, with the noise models trained on biological replicates. For edgeR calls, the thresholds were a false discovery rate-adjusted p below 0.01 and a log2 fold-change of 1. As an exploratory analysis of dynamics, max-normalized trajectories of the 1000 most abundant clonotypes were examined by PCA with hierarchical clustering. Separately sequenced CD4+ and CD8+ repertoires were used to assign a CD4 or CD8 phenotype to each responding clone. The raw public data were reprocessed by TCRdb itself: fastp quality trimming at Q25, MiXCR clonotype calling, in-frame beta chains only. Rows with a matching CDR3 protein are joined into one entry that keeps the most common DNA and genes. The V and J calls follow TCRdb's processing rather than the paper's. The sample table records 120,000 to 150,000 distinct CDR3 sequences; around 5.8% of these occur just once. The leading ten clones occupy approximately 2.1% of the sample.

The receptor was isolated from an adult woman who had mild COVID-19 (a few samples of this study predate the infection). The sample titles of this study are shuffled in the database, so cell type and time point are left out; the donor was told from shared clones. Sequencing used PBMCs or a T cell subset sorted from them (not recorded which). The sequence joins TRBV3-1 to TRBJ2-7; TRBD1 is possibly the D segment (6 matching bases). The CDR3 here reads CASSQDQGRYEQYF. The DNA sequence is as follows: TGTGCCAGCAGCCAAGATCAGGGGAGATACGAGCAGTACTTC.